This TCR beta chain was sequenced in a study of vaccination and CD4 T cells after COVID-19. Findings and limits, study-wide: 304 of 307 vaccine-specific clones from convalescent patients were spike mono-reactive.

Oncomine TCR Beta short-read sequencing was applied to DNA from cultured CD4+ T cells. Genomic DNA was extracted from cultured CD4+ T cells. TCRdb re-called the PCR reads with MiXCR, one entry per CDR3 protein. Here the sample spans about 7,300 distinct CDR3 sequences, approximately 55% being singletons. The CDR3 totals 15 residues. Germline V CDR1 and CDR2: LNHNV, YYDKDF (reference sequence). Trimming removed 8 bases from V and 5 bases from J, with 21 bases in between. Regarding treatment: approximately 9-day PBMC culture with coronavirus spike peptide pools or control peptides (ViraFEST assay). This clonotype was recorded a few times. Its specificity is not known.

The chain employs TRBV15 and TRBJ2-5, with D perhaps matching TRBD1 or TRBD2 (5 bases each). This receptor was taken from a human donor who had recovered from COVID-19. The sample taken for sequencing was CD4+ T cells from blood, cultured in vitro. For the CDR3, the DNA is TGTGCCACCGCCCTATCCCCGGGGTCAGGGGAGACCCAGTACTTC. Translating it yields CATALSPGSGETQYF.